These 10 T cell receptor beta chains came from one sample sequenced in a study of human T cells and chemical hapten exposure. TCRdb reanalysed the RACE reads using MiXCR and keeps one entry per CDR3 protein. The sample lists around 120,000 distinct CDR3 sequences, about 12% occurring once. Time point of the sample: patch test 1, 2 weeks after DPC sensitization. The treatment here: therapeutic diphenylcyclopropenone sensitization with weekly scalp DPC. Sample: whole blood, taken in connection with sensitization to the hapten diphenylcyclopropenone (DPC). The source of these receptors is a woman in her fifties or sixties with alopecia areata. Some clones in this sample may be carry-over from other donors' samples.

This clonotype was counted only a few times. V and J are TRBV28 and TRBJ2-7; the D gene is possibly TRBD2 (6 bases). With 2 bases removed from V and 6 bases from J, the gap between germline ends came to 20 bases. This CDR3 has 16 amino acids. CDR1 MDHEN and CDR2 SYDVKM come from the germline V gene. The CDR3 loop is CASSLGERVTAPEQYF. CDR3 bases: TGTGCCAGCAGTTTAGGTGAGCGGGTAACAGCTCCCGAGCAGTACTTC.

This clonotype was seen only a few times. This chain connects TRBV7-9 to TRBJ1-2; tentative D call: TRBD1 (5 bases). Germline values: CDR1 SEHNR, CDR2 FQNEAQ (reference sequence). The CDR3 spans 14 residues. The V end was cut by 0 bases, the J end by 4 bases, with 9 bases between. CDR3 region: CASSLAQGGYGYTF. In DNA, the CDR3 is TGTGCCAGCAGCTTAGCGCAGGGTGGCTATGGCTACACCTTC.

This clonotype was recorded a few times. The V gene is TRBV9, the J gene TRBJ2-3; D is unresolved. This CDR3 comprises 16 residues. Germline CDR1 reads SGDLS; CDR2 reads YYNGEE. Between the trimmed V and J ends, which lost 0 bases and 3 bases, there was a span of 14 bases. The CDR3 spells CASSVAGVGLTDTQYF. The CDR3 DNA follows: TGTGCCAGCAGCGTAGCTGGGGTAGGCTTAACAGATACGCAGTATTTT.

This clonotype was observed a handful of times. The chain combines TRBV7-6 with TRBJ2-3; D gene unclear. The germline V gene has CDR1 SGHVS and CDR2 FNYEAQ. Deletions cut 1 base from V and 5 bases from J, with 13 bases between. The CDR3 is 15 amino acids. CDR3 in amino acids: CASSLERGLQDTQYF. In DNA form, the CDR3 reads TGTGCCAGCAGCTTAGAACGAGGTCTGCAAGATACGCAGTATTTT.

The J gene is TRBJ1-1, the V gene TRBV6-1; D is perhaps TRBD1 (6 bases). This CDR3 contains 14 residues. With 6 bases removed from V and 5 bases from J, the gap between germline ends came to 16 bases. The V gene's germline CDR1 is MNHNS and CDR2 SASEGT. Written as DNA, the CDR3 is TGTGCCAGCAGAGCCAGGGAGGGGGTGACTGAAGCTTTCTTT. The encoded protein is CASRAREGVTEAFF.

The chain has TRBV29-1 and TRBJ2-4; maybe TRBD2 (5 bases). The length of the CDR3 is 19 residues. V dropped 6 bases and J dropped 2 bases, with 29 bases sitting between them. CDR1 and CDR2 from the germline V gene are SQVTM and ANQGSEA. The CDR3 loop reads CSVSPGTSWKGYTKNIQYF. CDR3 nucleotide sequence: TGCAGCGTGTCCCCCGGCACTAGTTGGAAGGGTTATACCAAAAACATTCAGTACTTC.

This clonotype has ten or more counts. The chain has TRBV7-2 and TRBJ2-3, with D unresolved. The CDR3 covers 14 residues. The ends were cut back, 1 base at V and 4 bases at J, with 9 bases in the middle. CDR1 is SGHTA, CDR2 FQGNSA, per germline. CDR3 loop: CASSLGSAPDTQYF. The CDR3 DNA sequence: TGTGCCAGCAGCTTAGGTTCGGCACCAGATACGCAGTATTTT.

V is TRBV5-1 and J is TRBJ1-2; 9 nucleotides line up with TRBD1. This CDR3 is built from 14 residues. The V and J ends lost 4 bases and 5 bases, in that order; junction bases with no gene match: 6. In germline, CDR1 is SGHRS, CDR2 YFSETQ. CDR3 amino acids: CASSREGQGYGYTF. Written as DNA, the CDR3 is TGCGCCAGCAGCCGTGAGGGACAGGGATATGGCTACACCTTC.

The chain recombines TRBV12-3 or TRBV12-4 with TRBJ2-2, with 9 positions matching TRBD1. After removal of 8 bases from V and 1 base from J, the junction contained 5 bases not matched to a gene. This CDR3 is built from 15 residues. CDR3 protein: CASGSGQGNTGELFF. The CDR3 nucleotides read TGTGCCAGCGGTTCGGGACAGGGGAACACCGGGGAGCTGTTTTTT.

The sample holds a few counts of this clonotype. The chain recombines TRBV24-1 with TRBJ2-2; a possible D gene is TRBD1 (6 bases). Germline assignment: CDR1 KGHDR and CDR2 SFDVKD. This CDR3 is 16 amino acids long. The ends were cut back, 5 bases at V and 0 bases at J, with 12 bases in the middle. CDR3 loop: CATSGKTGSNTGELFF. DNA of the CDR3: TGTGCCACCAGTGGGAAGACAGGATCGAACACCGGGGAGCTGTTTTTT.